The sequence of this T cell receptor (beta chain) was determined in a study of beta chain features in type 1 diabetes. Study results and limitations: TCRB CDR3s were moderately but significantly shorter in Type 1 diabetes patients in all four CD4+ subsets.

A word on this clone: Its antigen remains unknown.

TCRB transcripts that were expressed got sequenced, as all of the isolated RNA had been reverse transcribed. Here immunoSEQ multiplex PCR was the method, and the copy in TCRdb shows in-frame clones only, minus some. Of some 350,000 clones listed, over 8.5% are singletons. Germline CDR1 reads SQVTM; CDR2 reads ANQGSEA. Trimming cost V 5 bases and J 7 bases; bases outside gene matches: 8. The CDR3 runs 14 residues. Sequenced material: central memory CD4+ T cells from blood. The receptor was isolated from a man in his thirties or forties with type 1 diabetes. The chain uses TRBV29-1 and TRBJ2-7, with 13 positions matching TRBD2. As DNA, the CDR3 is TGCAGCGTTTTACTAGCGGGAGGGCCGGATGAGCAGTACTTC. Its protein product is CSVLLAGGPDEQYF.